This T cell receptor (beta chain) was sequenced for a study of blood T cell repertoires in COVID-19. Study-wide context: Acute-phase and convalescent COVID-19 samples originated in the United States, Italy and Spain. Sources were T cells, B-cell-depleted T cells, or PBMCs; the material itself was cDNA or gDNA.

CDR1 is SEHNR, CDR2 FQNEAQ, per germline (reference sequence). CDR3 size: 11 residues. V was shortened by 5 bases and J by 4 bases, with 5 bases between the two germline ends. In the authors' workflow: Amplification of reference gene primers was used by the study to estimate nucleated cell counts. Data came from immunoSEQ multiplex PCR; TCRdb stores just in-frame clones and leaves some out. Clone size and V and J calls were adopted from that table, with D and trimming inferred from the DNA. The sample includes 180,000 or so clones, 82% seen only once; the top ten take 6.9%. Sequenced input: peripheral blood. This clonotype was obtained from a human donor with acute or convalescent COVID-19. The donor label of this sample is uncertain. This chain connects TRBV7-9 to TRBJ1-2; D not resolved. The CDR3 sequence is CASSQSYGYTF. The CDR3 coding sequence is TGTGCCAGCAGCCAGTCCTATGGCTACACCTTC.